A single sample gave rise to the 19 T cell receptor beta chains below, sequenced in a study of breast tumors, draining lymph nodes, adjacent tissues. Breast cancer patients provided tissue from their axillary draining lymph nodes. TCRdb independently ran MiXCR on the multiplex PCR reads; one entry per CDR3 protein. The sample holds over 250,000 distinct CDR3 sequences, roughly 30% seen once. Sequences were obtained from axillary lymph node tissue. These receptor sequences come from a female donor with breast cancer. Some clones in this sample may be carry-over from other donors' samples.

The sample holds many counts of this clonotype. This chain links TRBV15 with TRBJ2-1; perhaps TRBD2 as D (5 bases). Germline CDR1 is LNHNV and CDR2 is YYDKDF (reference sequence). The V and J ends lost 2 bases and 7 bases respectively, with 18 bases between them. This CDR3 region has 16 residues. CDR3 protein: CATSRPTRFEKNEQFF. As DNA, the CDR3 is TGTGCCACCAGCAGACCAACTAGGTTCGAAAAAAATGAGCAGTTCTTC.

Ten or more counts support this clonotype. In DNA form, the CDR3 reads TGTGCCAGCAGTTATTGGAGGACAGATGACACCTACGAGCAGTACTTC. Residues: CASSYWRTDDTYEQYF. This rearrangement joins TRBV6-6 to TRBJ2-7; D may be TRBD1 (6 bases). V dropped 3 bases and J dropped 2 bases, with 17 bases sitting between them. Germline CDR1 and CDR2: MNHNY and SVGAGI (reference sequence). The CDR3 loop spans 16 amino acids.

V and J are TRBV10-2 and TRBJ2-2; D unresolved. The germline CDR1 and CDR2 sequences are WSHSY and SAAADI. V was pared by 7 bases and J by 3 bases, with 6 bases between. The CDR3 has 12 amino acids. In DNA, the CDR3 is TGCGCCAGCATCCCAGACACCGGGGAGCTGTTTTTT. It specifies CASIPDTGELFF.

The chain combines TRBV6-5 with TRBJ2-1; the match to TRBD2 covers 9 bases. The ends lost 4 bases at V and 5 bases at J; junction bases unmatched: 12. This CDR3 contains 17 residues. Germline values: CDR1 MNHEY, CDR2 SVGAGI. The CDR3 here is CASSLGPPASGNNEQFF. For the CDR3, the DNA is TGTGCCAGCAGTTTAGGTCCCCCGGCTAGCGGGAACAATGAGCAGTTCTTC.

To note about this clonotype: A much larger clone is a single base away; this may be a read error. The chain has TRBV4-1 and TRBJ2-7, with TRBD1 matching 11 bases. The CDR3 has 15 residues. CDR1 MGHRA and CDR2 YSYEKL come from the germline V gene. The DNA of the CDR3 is TGCGTCAGCAGCTCGGGGGATGGGACAGGGGGTCGGCAGTACTTC. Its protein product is CVSSSGDGTGGRQYF.

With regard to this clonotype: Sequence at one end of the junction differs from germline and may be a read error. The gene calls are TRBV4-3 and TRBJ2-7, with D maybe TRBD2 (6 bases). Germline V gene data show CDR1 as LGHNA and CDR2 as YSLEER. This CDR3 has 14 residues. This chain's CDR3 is CASSLTGGVYEQYF. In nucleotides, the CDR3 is TGCGCCAGCAGTCTGACTGGCGGGGTCTACGAGCAGTACTTT.

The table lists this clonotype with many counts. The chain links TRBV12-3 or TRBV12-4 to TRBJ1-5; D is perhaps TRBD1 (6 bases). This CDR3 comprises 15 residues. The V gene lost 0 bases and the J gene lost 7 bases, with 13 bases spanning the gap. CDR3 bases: TGTGCCAGCAGTTTAGCGCCGGGACAACAACAGCCCCAGCATTTT. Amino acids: CASSLAPGQQQPQHF.

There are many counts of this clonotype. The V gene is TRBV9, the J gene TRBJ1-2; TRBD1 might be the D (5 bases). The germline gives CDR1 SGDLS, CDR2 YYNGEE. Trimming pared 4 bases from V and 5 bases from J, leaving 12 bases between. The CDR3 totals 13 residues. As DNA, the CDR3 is TGTGCCAGCAGCCCTGGGACGCGGTATGGCTACACCTTC. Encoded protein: CASSPGTRYGYTF.

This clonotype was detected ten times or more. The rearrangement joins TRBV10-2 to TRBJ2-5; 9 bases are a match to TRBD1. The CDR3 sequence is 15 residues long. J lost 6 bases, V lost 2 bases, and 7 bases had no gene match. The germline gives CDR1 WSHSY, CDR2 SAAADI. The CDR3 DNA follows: TGCGCCAGCAGTGAGCGGACAGGGGCTGGGAAGACCCAGTACTTC. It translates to CASSERTGAGKTQYF.

Here the CDR3 reads CASSLASGGAGDTF. CDR3 bases: TGCGCCAGCAGCTTGGCCAGTGGGGGGGCCGGGGACACCTTC. The V gene is TRBV5-1, the J gene TRBJ1-2, with a tentative D call TRBD1 (6 bases). This CDR3 has 14 residues. In germline, CDR1 is SGHRS, CDR2 YFSETQ. V was pared by 0 bases and J by 12 bases, with 18 bases between.

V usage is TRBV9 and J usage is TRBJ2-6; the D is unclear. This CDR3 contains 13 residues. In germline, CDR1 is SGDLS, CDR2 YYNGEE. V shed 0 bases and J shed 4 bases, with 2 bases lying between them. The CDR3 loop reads CASSVAGANVLTF. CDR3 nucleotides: TGTGCCAGCAGCGTAGCAGGGGCCAACGTCCTGACTTTC.

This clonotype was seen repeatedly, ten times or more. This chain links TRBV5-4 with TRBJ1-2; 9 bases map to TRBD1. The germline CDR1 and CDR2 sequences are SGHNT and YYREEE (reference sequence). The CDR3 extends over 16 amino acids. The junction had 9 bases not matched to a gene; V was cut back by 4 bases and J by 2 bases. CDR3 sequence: CASSRDRAGVNYGYTF. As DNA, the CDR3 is TGTGCCAGCAGCCGGGACAGGGCAGGAGTAAACTATGGCTACACCTTC.

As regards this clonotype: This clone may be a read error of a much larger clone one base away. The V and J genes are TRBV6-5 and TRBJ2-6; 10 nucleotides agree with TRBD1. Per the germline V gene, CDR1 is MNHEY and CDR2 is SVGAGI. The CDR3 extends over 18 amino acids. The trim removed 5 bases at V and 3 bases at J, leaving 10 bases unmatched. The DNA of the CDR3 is TGTGCCAGCAGTCACCGAAGGACAGGGGGTTTTGGGGCCAACGTCCTGACTTTC. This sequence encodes CASSHRRTGGFGANVLTF.

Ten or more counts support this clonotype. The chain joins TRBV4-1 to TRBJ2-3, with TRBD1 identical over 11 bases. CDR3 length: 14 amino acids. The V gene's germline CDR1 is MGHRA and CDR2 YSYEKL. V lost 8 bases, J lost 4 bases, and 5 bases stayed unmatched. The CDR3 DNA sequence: TGCGCCAGCCACTGGGACAGGGGGGCAGATACGCAGTATTTT. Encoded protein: CASHWDRGADTQYF.

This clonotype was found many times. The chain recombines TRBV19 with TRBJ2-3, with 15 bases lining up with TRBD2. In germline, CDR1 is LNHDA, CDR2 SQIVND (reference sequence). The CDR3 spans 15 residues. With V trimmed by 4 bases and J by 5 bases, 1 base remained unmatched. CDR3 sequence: CASSTGLAGGDTQYF. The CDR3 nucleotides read TGTGCCAGTAGTACGGGACTAGCGGGAGGAGATACGCAGTATTTT.

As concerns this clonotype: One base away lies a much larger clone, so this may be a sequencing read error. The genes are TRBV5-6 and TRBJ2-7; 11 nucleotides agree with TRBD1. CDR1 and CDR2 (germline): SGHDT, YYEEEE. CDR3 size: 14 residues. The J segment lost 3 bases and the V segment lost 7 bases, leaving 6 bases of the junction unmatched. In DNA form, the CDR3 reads TGTGCCAGCGGCTACGGGACAGGGGGCTACGAGCAGTACTTC. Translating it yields CASGYGTGGYEQYF.

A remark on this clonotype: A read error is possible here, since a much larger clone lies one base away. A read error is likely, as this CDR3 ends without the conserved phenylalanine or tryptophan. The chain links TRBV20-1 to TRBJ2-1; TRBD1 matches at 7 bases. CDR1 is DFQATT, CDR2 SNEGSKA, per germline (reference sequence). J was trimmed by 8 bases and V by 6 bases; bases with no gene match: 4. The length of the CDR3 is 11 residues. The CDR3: CSARGQYEQFL. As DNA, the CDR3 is TGCAGTGCCAGGGGACAGTATGAGCAGTTCCTC.

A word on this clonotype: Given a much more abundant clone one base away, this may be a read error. This chain's CDR3 is CASSRVVSDEQFF. In DNA form, the CDR3 reads TGTGCCAGCAGCCGCGTAGTATCCGATGAGCAGTTCTTC. The chain combines TRBV12-3 or TRBV12-4 with TRBJ2-1; D is unclear. This CDR3 has 13 amino acids. Deletions cut 6 bases from V and 8 bases from J, with 14 bases between.

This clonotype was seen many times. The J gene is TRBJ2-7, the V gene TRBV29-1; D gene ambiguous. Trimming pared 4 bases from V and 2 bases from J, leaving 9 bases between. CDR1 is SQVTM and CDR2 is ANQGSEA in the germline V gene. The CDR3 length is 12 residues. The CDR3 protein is CSVGESTYEQYF. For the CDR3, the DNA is TGCAGCGTTGGTGAATCCACCTACGAGCAGTACTTC.